This T cell receptor (beta chain) was identified in a study of CD8+ T cells in alopecia areata. Study results and limitations: Clonality exceeded that of normal scalp in lesional scalp, most notably in alopecia totalis/universalis.

Note on this clone: The target antigen is unknown.

Sequencing templates came from extracted RNA that was reverse transcribed into cDNA. The data were produced by immunoSEQ multiplex PCR, yet TCRdb's version contains in-frame clones alone and is incomplete. The repertoire holds a few hundred thousand clones, with more than 50% as singletons. V was trimmed by 5 bases and J by 4 bases, leaving 23 bases between them. The germline V gene has CDR1 SGHVS and CDR2 FQNEAQ. The CDR3 consists of 17 residues. The chain is built from TRBV7-8 and TRBJ1-1; tentatively, D is TRBD1 (6 bases). This sequence was found in a human donor in good health. Material for sequencing was CD8+ T cells sorted from blood. This chain's CDR3 is CASSTPAQIQGRTEAFF. CDR3 DNA sequence: TGTGCCAGCAGCACCCCCGCGCAGATACAGGGACGCACTGAAGCTTTCTTT.